These T cell receptor beta chains were read from a single sample in a study of T cells in tumors and immune-related adverse events. Using immunoSEQ multiplex PCR, the repertoire was profiled, and TCRdb retains in-frame clones only, with some absent. The sample records roughly 23,000 clones, 75% to 95% being singletons. The input for sequencing was lymph node tissue, taken from a patient treated with anti-PD-1 therapy. Receptors were obtained from a female donor with metastatic renal cell carcinoma. CDR3s include the opening cysteine and the closing phenylalanine or tryptophan. The order of the fields is clone size, J gene, V gene, D gene, CDR3 protein, CDR3 DNA. A D gene is named only where the DNA matches it firmly. Part of the rows lack a size; the others show once, few, many or a class for expanded clones.

size: .
J: TRBJ1-4
V: TRBV7-9
D: .
CDR3: CASSEQGITNEKLFF
DNA: TGTGCCAGCAGCGAACAGGGTATAACTAATGAAAAACTGTTTTTT

size: .
J: TRBJ1-2
V: TRBV25-1
D: .
CDR3: CASAVLGDVNYGYTF
DNA: TGTGCCAGCGCGGTGCTCGGGGATGTTAACTATGGCTACACCTTC

size: .
J: TRBJ2-1
V: TRBV9
D: .
CDR3: CASSVDGREVNEQFF
DNA: TGTGCCAGCAGCGTAGATGGACGGGAAGTTAATGAGCAGTTCTTC

size: .
J: TRBJ2-7
V: TRBV18
D: TRBD2
CDR3: CASSPGTSGTEQYF
DNA: TGTGCCAGCTCACCCGGGACTAGCGGTACGGAGCAGTACTTC

size: .
J: TRBJ2-5
V: TRBV7-9
D: TRBD2
CDR3: CASSLRGDLRETQYF
DNA: TGTGCCAGCAGCTTGCGGGGGGACCTCAGGGAGACCCAGTACTTC

size: .
J: TRBJ1-1
V: TRBV5-6
D: .
CDR3: CASRERMGAMNTEAFF
DNA: TGTGCCAGCAGAGAGCGGATGGGGGCGATGAACACTGAAGCTTTCTTT

size: .
J: TRBJ2-5
V: TRBV19
D: TRBD2
CDR3: CASRSTSGSGGETQYF
DNA: TGTGCCAGTAGATCAACTAGCGGGAGCGGCGGAGAGACCCAGTACTTC

size: .
J: TRBJ1-1
V: TRBV28
D: .
CDR3: CASSLVEFWNTEAFF
DNA: TGTGCCAGCAGTTTAGTGGAATTCTGGAACACTGAAGCTTTCTTT

size: few
J: TRBJ1-2
V: TRBV7-6
D: .
CDR3: CASSLAPGLWGYTF
DNA: TGTGCCAGCAGCTTAGCCCCGGGACTTTGGGGCTACACCTTC

size: .
J: TRBJ1-2
V: TRBV27
D: TRBD1
CDR3: CASSRGQHYGYTF
DNA: TGTGCCAGCAGCCGGGGACAGCACTATGGCTACACCTTC

size: .
J: TRBJ1-3
V: TRBV15
D: .
CDR3: CATSRDQGSGNTIYF
DNA: TGTGCCACCAGCAGAGATCAGGGGTCTGGAAACACCATATATTTT

size: .
J: TRBJ2-7
V: TRBV6-5
D: .
CDR3: CASSYVLPGVAELYF
DNA: TGTGCCAGCAGTTACGTCTTGCCGGGGGTGGCCGAACTGTACTTC

size: once
J: TRBJ2-2
V: TRBV6-1
D: .
CDR3: CASSVSPTDTNTGELFF
DNA: TGTGCCAGCAGTGTATCTCCAACCGATACGAACACCGGGGAGCTGTTTTTT

size: .
J: TRBJ1-6
V: TRBV2
D: .
CDR3: CASSEVRPRNSPLHF
DNA: TGTGCCAGCAGTGAAGTACGGCCTCGTAATTCACCCCTCCACTTT

size: .
J: TRBJ1-1
V: TRBV23-1
D: TRBD1
CDR3: CASSHRQGVRAEAFF
DNA: TGCGCCAGCAGCCACAGACAGGGGGTAAGGGCTGAAGCTTTCTTT

size: .
J: TRBJ2-1
V: TRBV5-1
D: .
CDR3: CASSFDAAYNEQFF
DNA: TGCGCCAGCAGCTTCGATGCAGCCTACAATGAGCAGTTCTTC

size: .
J: TRBJ2-7
V: TRBV18
D: .
CDR3: CASSPPGTLYEQYF
DNA: TGTGCCAGCTCACCACCGGGCACCCTCTACGAGCAGTACTTC